The TCR beta chain under discussion was sequenced for a study of T cells in localized non-small cell lung cancer. Study-wide results and caveats: Appearing in adjacent lung were a median roughly 59 of the top 100 tumor clones.

This clone was seen only a few times. The antigen is undetermined. Profiling relied on immunoSEQ multiplex PCR, and the TCRdb table lists in-frame clones only, not all of them. This repertoire shows several thousand clones, roughly 59% found once; its top ten account for 8%. The receptor comes from a male donor at least 60 years old with stage I squamous cell lung carcinoma. Sample: lymph node tissue, taken before any cancer treatment.

CDR3: CASSYPGGYEQYF. The CDR3 DNA sequence: TGTGCCAGCAGTTACCCCGGGGGCTACGAGCAGTACTTC. The genes are TRBV6-8 and TRBJ2-7; perhaps TRBD2 as D (6 bases). This CDR3 is 13 amino acids long. Germline CDR1 MNHGY, CDR2 SAAAGT. V gave up 2 bases and J gave up 3 bases, with 8 bases separating them.